The TCR beta chain under discussion was sequenced for a study of cytomegalovirus exposure and HLA in healthy donors. CDR1 LNHNV and CDR2 YYDKDF come from the germline V gene (reference sequence). The ends were cut back, 1 base at V and 13 bases at J, with 13 bases in the middle. The CDR3 consists of 13 residues. Of note for this clone: The antigen is not known.

Study-wide points: Sequences of the TCR beta chain were said to predict the HLA-A and HLA-B alleles of most subjects accurately.

With 60 Vbeta and 13 Jbeta primers, the PCR was carried out. Profiling relied on immunoSEQ multiplex PCR, and the TCRdb table lists in-frame clones only, not all of them. The sample includes 95,000 to 100,000 clones, under 80% of them seen just once. Sequencing was performed on PBMCs. The origin of this receptor is a man in his forties in good health and CMV-seronegative. The V call is TRBV15, the J call TRBJ1-4; D is ambiguous. The CDR3 coding sequence is TGTGCCACCAGCAGAGTTCCTTCTATATTACTGTTTTTT. Translation: CATSRVPSILLFF. The entire variable domain, with the rest obtained from reference TRBV15 and TRBJ1-4, is as follows: DAMVIQNPRYQVTQFGKPVTLSCSQTLNHNVMYWYQQKSSQAPKLLFHYYDKDFNNEADTPDNFQSRRPNTSFCFLDIRSPGLGDTAMYLCATSRVPSILLFFGSGTQLSVL.